One and the same sample provided the 18 T cell receptor beta chains below, sequenced in a study of monozygotic twins with inflammatory bowel disease. Each CDR3 protein gets one entry in TCRdb, which reprocessed the 5' RACE reads and gives no DNA. The sample yields more than 300,000 distinct CDR3 sequences, of which the top ten take up just over 2.5%. The sample consisted of blood. These receptors were obtained from a human donor with ulcerative colitis or Crohn's disease, or a healthy co-twin of an affected twin (not recorded which).

J is TRBJ2-7 and V is TRBV24-1; absent DNA, TCRdb's TRBD1 call cannot be checked. The CDR3 runs to 13 residues. Germline V gives CDR1 KGHDR, CDR2 SFDVKD. CDR3: CATSGTYSYEQYF.

The chain has TRBV5-1 and TRBJ1-1. The CDR3 spans 14 residues. Germline V gene data show CDR1 as SGHRS and CDR2 as YFSETQ. The CDR3 reads CASSFGGAQTEAFF. The whole variable domain, remainder taken from reference TRBV5-1 and TRBJ1-1, is KAGVTQTPRYLIKTRGQQVTLSCSPISGHRSVSWYQQTPGQGLQFLFEYFSETQRNKGNFPGRFSGRQFSNSRSEMNVSTLELGDSALYLCASSFGGAQTEAFFGQGTRLTVV.

V is TRBV6-2 or TRBV6-3 and J is TRBJ1-5; TCRdb returns TRBD1, unconfirmable since there is no DNA. Germline V gene data show CDR1 as MNHEY and CDR2 as SVGEGT. The CDR3 runs to 15 residues. CDR3 region: CASKGQGARGQPQHF.

The chain joins TRBV13 to TRBJ2-3; TCRdb outputs TRBD2, but without DNA this stays unchecked. Germline V gives CDR1 PRHDT, CDR2 FYEKMQ (reference sequence). This CDR3 is 15 amino acids long. The CDR3 reads CASSYRATSPDTQYF.

The V gene is TRBV7-2, the J gene TRBJ2-6; TCRdb's assignment of TRBD1 cannot be checked, as there is no DNA. CDR1 is SGHTA and CDR2 is FQGNSA in the germline V gene. CDR3 length: 17 residues. The CDR3 sequence is CASSLRTGLDGANVLTF.

The J gene is TRBJ1-1, the V gene TRBV12-3 or TRBV12-4. CDR3 length: 12 amino acids. The CDR3 here is CASIGGGTEAFF.

The rearrangement uses TRBV7-2 and TRBJ2-5; TCRdb reports TRBD1, a call that lacks DNA to check it against. The length of the CDR3 is 15 residues. From germline, CDR1 is SGHTA and CDR2 FQGNSA. CDR3 protein: CASSLIWRTQETQYF.

This chain links TRBV29-1 with TRBJ2-3. Germline values: CDR1 SQVTM, CDR2 ANQGSEA. CDR3 size: 17 residues. CDR3 region: CSVEPRIAVASTDTQYF.

V and J are TRBV6-5 and TRBJ2-7; the D call from TCRdb, TRBD1, cannot be confirmed without DNA. Germline V gives CDR1 MNHEY, CDR2 SVGAGI. There are 12 residues in the CDR3. CDR3 amino acids: CASFPLGFEQYF.

CDR3 in amino acids: CASSHRESTDTQYF. This rearrangement joins TRBV4-3 to TRBJ2-3; the TCRdb D gene call, TRBD1, has no DNA to confirm it. CDR3 size: 14 residues. Per germline, CDR1 LGHNA and CDR2 YSLEER.

The CDR3 protein is CASSLWTGTDTQYF. V and J are TRBV5-1 and TRBJ2-3; TCRdb proposes TRBD1, but this gene call is untestable without DNA. In germline, CDR1 is SGHRS, CDR2 YFSETQ. CDR3 length: 14 amino acids.

This chain uses TRBV5-1 with TRBJ1-2. This CDR3 spans 14 amino acids. Germline CDR1 and CDR2: SGHRS and YFSETQ. The CDR3 is CASSFGRADYGYTF.

This chain links TRBV12-3 or TRBV12-4 with TRBJ2-7; TCRdb's D call, TRBD2, is unchecked because there is no DNA. This CDR3 has 15 amino acids. The CDR3 is CASSFSLAVTYEQYF.

V gene TRBV5-1 combines with J gene TRBJ2-1; TCRdb designates TRBD2, a call that cannot be tested without DNA. This CDR3 comprises 15 residues. CDR1 is SGHRS, CDR2 YFSETQ, per germline. The CDR3: CDSSSSGVAANEQFF.

The chain joins TRBV5-1 to TRBJ2-1. This CDR3 has 15 residues. The germline gives CDR1 SGHRS, CDR2 YFSETQ. The CDR3 region is CASSLTDSSYNEQFF.

V usage is TRBV7-9 and J usage is TRBJ2-7; the TCRdb call, TRBD1, lacks DNA for checking. This CDR3 spans 14 amino acids. Per the germline V gene, CDR1 is SEHNR and CDR2 is FQNEAQ (reference sequence). The CDR3 protein is CASSSGQGANEQYF.

The chain uses TRBV5-1 and TRBJ2-3; as DNA is missing, the TRBD2 call by TCRdb cannot be tested. Per germline, CDR1 SGHRS and CDR2 YFSETQ. The CDR3 loop spans 18 amino acids. CDR3 sequence reads: CASSRSRGMPPSTDTQYF. The variable domain in full, with the rest retrieved from reference TRBV5-1 and TRBJ2-3, is KAGVTQTPRYLIKTRGQQVTLSCSPISGHRSVSWYQQTPGQGLQFLFEYFSETQRNKGNFPGRFSGRQFSNSRSEMNVSTLELGDSALYLCASSRSRGMPPSTDTQYFGPGTRLTVL.

The chain uses TRBV19 and TRBJ2-1; TCRdb indicates TRBD1, and absent DNA this call remains unverified. The CDR3 is 14 amino acids. Germline values: CDR1 LNHDA, CDR2 SQIVND (reference sequence). The CDR3 sequence: CASSDRGGRSEQFF.